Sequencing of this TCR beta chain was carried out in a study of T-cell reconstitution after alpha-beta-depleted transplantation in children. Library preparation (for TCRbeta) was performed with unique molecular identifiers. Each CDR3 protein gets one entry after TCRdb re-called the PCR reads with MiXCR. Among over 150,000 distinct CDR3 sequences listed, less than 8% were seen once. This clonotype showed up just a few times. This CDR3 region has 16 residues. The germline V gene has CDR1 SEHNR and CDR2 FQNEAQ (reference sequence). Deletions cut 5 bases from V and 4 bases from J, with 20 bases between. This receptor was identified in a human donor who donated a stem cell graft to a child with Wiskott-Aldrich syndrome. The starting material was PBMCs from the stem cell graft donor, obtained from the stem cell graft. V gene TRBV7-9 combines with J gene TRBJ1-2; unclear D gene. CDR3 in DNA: TGTGCCAGCAGCGTCATCGATTCGGGGTTGGGCTATGGCTACACCTTC. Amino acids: CASSVIDSGLGYGYTF.